This is a list of T cell receptor beta chains from one sample in a study of T cell clones after liver transplantation. Sequenced by immunoSEQ multiplex PCR; TCRdb stores in-frame clones only, minus some. This table holds approximately 100,000 clones, about 81% found once. The sequencing here drew on CD4+ T cells from blood, taken approximately 45 months after liver transplant. Every receptor here comes from a human patient who received a liver transplant. Some T cells may be graft donor cells. Each CDR3 is given with its conserved first and last residue. Each record gives: clone size, V gene, D gene, CDR3 length, J gene, CDR3 protein, CDR3 DNA. The D gene is left open where the match is weak. For some rows the clone size is stated as once, few or many, or as a class when expanded; others skip it.

size: -
V: TRBV9
D: -
length: 15
J: TRBJ1-1
CDR3: CASSPTGTLNTEAFF
DNA: TGTGCCAGCAGCCCCACAGGGACATTGAACACTGAAGCTTTCTTT

size: -
V: TRBV27
D: -
length: 16
J: TRBJ1-6
CDR3: CASSFRPSAPNSPLHF
DNA: TGTGCCAGCAGTTTCCGCCCGAGTGCCCCCAATTCACCCCTCCACTTT

size: -
V: TRBV29-1
D: -
length: 14
J: TRBJ2-3
CDR3: CSIRQGSGTDTQYF
DNA: TGCAGCATACGGCAGGGGTCCGGCACAGATACGCAGTATTTT

size: -
V: TRBV9
D: TRBD1
length: 14
J: TRBJ2-4
CDR3: CASSATGGANIQYF
DNA: TGTGCCAGCAGCGCCACAGGGGGCGCAAACATTCAGTACTTC

size: -
V: TRBV18
D: -
length: 14
J: TRBJ2-7
CDR3: CASSLDREVGEQYF
DNA: TGTGCCAGCTCACTTGACAGGGAGGTCGGCGAGCAGTACTTC

size: -
V: TRBV6-5
D: TRBD1
length: 15
J: TRBJ2-2
CDR3: CASSYDRGRTGELFF
DNA: TGTGCCAGCAGTTACGATAGGGGGCGCACCGGGGAGCTGTTTTTT

size: -
V: TRBV10-3
D: TRBD2
length: 16
J: TRBJ2-7
CDR3: CAISEPSTSGAYEQYF
DNA: TGTGCCATCAGTGAGCCTAGTACTAGCGGGGCCTACGAGCAGTACTTC

size: few
V: TRBV2
D: -
length: 12
J: TRBJ2-1
CDR3: CASSEVYNEQFF
DNA: TGTGCCAGCAGTGAAGTGTACAATGAGCAGTTCTTC

size: -
V: TRBV28
D: -
length: 14
J: TRBJ1-2
CDR3: CASSLIIPNYGYTF
DNA: TGTGCCAGCAGTTTAATAATTCCTAACTATGGCTACACCTTC

size: once
V: TRBV2
D: -
length: 14
J: TRBJ2-3
CDR3: CASSDWRATDTQYF
DNA: TGTGCCAGCAGTGATTGGAGGGCCACAGATACGCAGTATTTT

size: few
V: TRBV9
D: TRBD2
length: 19
J: TRBJ2-3
CDR3: CASSPRLSRGGRSTDTQYF
DNA: TGTGCCAGCAGCCCCCGTTTGTCGCGGGGGGGCCGTAGCACAGATACGCAGTATTTT

size: -
V: TRBV18
D: TRBD1
length: 14
J: TRBJ1-5
CDR3: CASSLGQLNQPQHF
DNA: TGTGCCAGCTCATTGGGACAGCTCAATCAGCCCCAGCATTTT

size: -
V: TRBV18
D: TRBD1
length: 16
J: TRBJ1-4
CDR3: CASSPLGGQGDEKLFF
DNA: TGTGCCAGCTCACCCTTGGGAGGACAGGGTGATGAAAAACTGTTTTTT

size: -
V: TRBV19
D: TRBD1
length: 12
J: TRBJ2-1
CDR3: CASGAGGNEQFF
DNA: TGTGCCAGTGGAGCAGGGGGTAATGAGCAGTTCTTC

size: -
V: TRBV27
D: -
length: 13
J: TRBJ1-2
CDR3: CASSLSGDYGYTF
DNA: TGTGCCAGCAGTTTATCGGGGGACTATGGCTACACCTTC

size: -
V: TRBV7-6
D: -
length: 18
J: TRBJ1-1
CDR3: CASSLHTGTITMNTEAFF
DNA: TGTGCCAGCAGCTTACACACAGGAACCATTACTATGAACACTGAAGCTTTCTTT

size: -
V: TRBV5-1
D: -
length: 16
J: TRBJ1-1
CDR3: CASSWGLTGTNTEAFF
DNA: TGCGCCAGCAGCTGGGGGCTCACAGGGACTAACACTGAAGCTTTCTTT

size: few
V: TRBV4-1
D: -
length: 14
J: TRBJ1-3
CDR3: CASSWDPGGNTIYF
DNA: TGCGCCAGCAGCTGGGACCCCGGAGGGAACACCATATATTTT

size: -
V: TRBV16
D: -
length: 14
J: TRBJ1-2
CDR3: CASSQSGRSYGYTF
DNA: TGTGCCAGCAGCCAATCGGGGCGGTCCTATGGCTACACCTTC

size: -
V: TRBV5-4
D: -
length: 14
J: TRBJ2-5
CDR3: CASSLEPNQETQYF
DNA: TGTGCCAGCAGCTTAGAGCCGAATCAAGAGACCCAGTACTTC

size: -
V: TRBV7-2
D: -
length: 13
J: TRBJ2-7
CDR3: CASSSAGHLAQYF
DNA: TGTGCCAGCAGTTCCGCCGGGCACCTCGCTCAGTACTTC

size: -
V: TRBV9
D: -
length: 14
J: TRBJ2-1
CDR3: CASSVGTQYNEQFF
DNA: TGTGCCAGCAGCGTAGGGACCCAGTACAATGAGCAGTTCTTC

size: -
V: TRBV30
D: -
length: 15
J: TRBJ2-7
CDR3: CAWSHRAGRNYEQYF
DNA: TGTGCCTGGAGCCATCGTGCGGGACGGAACTACGAGCAGTACTTC

size: -
V: TRBV14
D: -
length: 12
J: TRBJ1-1
CDR3: CASSQARTEAFF
DNA: TGTGCCAGCAGCCAAGCCCGGACTGAAGCTTTCTTT

size: once
V: TRBV5-1
D: -
length: 14
J: TRBJ2-7
CDR3: CASSLGAGFSEQYF
DNA: TGCGCCAGCAGCTTGGGGGCCGGGTTCTCCGAGCAGTACTTC

size: -
V: TRBV6-1
D: TRBD1
length: 13
J: TRBJ1-2
CDR3: CASSATGAYGYTF
DNA: TGTGCCAGCAGTGCGACAGGGGCCTATGGCTACACCTTC

size: -
V: TRBV28
D: TRBD2
length: 16
J: TRBJ2-1
CDR3: CASMGGSRYSVDEQFF
DNA: TGTGCCAGCATGGGGGGGAGTCGATATTCCGTCGATGAGCAGTTCTTC

size: -
V: TRBV6-5
D: TRBD1
length: 13
J: TRBJ1-5
CDR3: CASSFRGGQPQHF
DNA: TGTGCCAGCAGTTTCAGGGGGGGTCAGCCCCAGCATTTT

size: -
V: TRBV19
D: TRBD2
length: 17
J: TRBJ2-2
CDR3: CASSIGSGRGRTGELFF
DNA: TGTGCCAGTAGTATAGGGAGCGGGAGGGGGCGCACCGGGGAGCTGTTTTTT

size: few
V: TRBV19
D: -
length: 15
J: TRBJ1-6
CDR3: CASSKVSFDNSPLHF
DNA: TGTGCCAGTAGTAAAGTGTCTTTCGATAATTCACCCCTCCACTTT

size: -
V: TRBV6-1
D: -
length: 15
J: TRBJ2-1
CDR3: CASSVGAGVYNEQFF
DNA: TGTGCCAGCAGTGTGGGGGCAGGGGTCTACAATGAGCAGTTCTTC

size: -
V: TRBV19
D: TRBD1
length: 13
J: TRBJ2-7
CDR3: CASAGTGAYEQYF
DNA: TGTGCCAGTGCCGGGACAGGAGCTTACGAGCAGTACTTC

size: -
V: TRBV5-1
D: TRBD1
length: 17
J: TRBJ1-3
CDR3: CASSLGQGRGSGNTIYF
DNA: TGCGCCAGCAGCTTGGGACAGGGAAGGGGCTCTGGAAACACCATATATTTT

size: once
V: TRBV2
D: -
length: 16
J: TRBJ2-3
CDR3: CASTRATVKSTDTQYF
DNA: TGTGCCAGCACTCGAGCGACAGTTAAGAGCACAGATACGCAGTATTTT

size: -
V: TRBV7-2
D: TRBD1
length: 14
J: TRBJ1-2
CDR3: CASSLRQGNYGYTF
DNA: TGTGCCAGCAGCTTAAGACAGGGAAACTATGGCTACACCTTC

size: -
V: TRBV4-1
D: -
length: 14
J: TRBJ2-7
CDR3: CASSQDGTFYEQYF
DNA: TGCGCCAGCAGCCAAGATGGTACATTCTACGAGCAGTACTTC

size: -
V: TRBV14
D: -
length: 14
J: TRBJ1-1
CDR3: CASSLAGMNTEAFF
DNA: TGTGCCAGCAGCTTGGCGGGGATGAACACTGAAGCTTTCTTT

size: -
V: TRBV7-8
D: -
length: 18
J: TRBJ2-1
CDR3: CASSLALIATQSRDEQFF
DNA: TGTGCCAGCAGCTTAGCGCTTATAGCGACTCAGTCCCGGGATGAGCAGTTCTTC

size: -
V: TRBV6-1
D: -
length: 12
J: TRBJ2-1
CDR3: CASSEIRGVQFF
DNA: TGTGCCAGCAGTGAAATCAGGGGTGTGCAGTTCTTC

size: few
V: TRBV2
D: -
length: 16
J: TRBJ2-3
CDR3: CASSGEMGRGTDTQYF
DNA: TGTGCCAGCAGTGGAGAGATGGGTAGGGGCACAGATACGCAGTATTTT

size: -
V: TRBV4-1
D: -
length: 14
J: TRBJ1-1
CDR3: CASTLRELNTEAFF
DNA: TGCGCCAGCACCCTTCGGGAGTTGAACACTGAAGCTTTCTTT